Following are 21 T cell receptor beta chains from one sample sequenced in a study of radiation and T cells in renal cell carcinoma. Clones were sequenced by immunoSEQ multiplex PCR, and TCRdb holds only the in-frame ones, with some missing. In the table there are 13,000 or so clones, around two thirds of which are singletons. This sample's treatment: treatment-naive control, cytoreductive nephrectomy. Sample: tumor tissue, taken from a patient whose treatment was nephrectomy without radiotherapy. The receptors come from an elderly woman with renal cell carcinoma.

The CDR3 DNA is TGTGCCAGCAGCTTAGGGTCCTACGAGCAGTACTTC. Translated: CASSLGSYEQYF. This chain joins TRBV11-3 and TRBJ2-7; D gene unclear. The CDR3 is 12 amino acids. The V and J ends lost 1 base and 1 base respectively, with 2 bases between them. In germline, CDR1 is SGHNT, CDR2 YENEEA.

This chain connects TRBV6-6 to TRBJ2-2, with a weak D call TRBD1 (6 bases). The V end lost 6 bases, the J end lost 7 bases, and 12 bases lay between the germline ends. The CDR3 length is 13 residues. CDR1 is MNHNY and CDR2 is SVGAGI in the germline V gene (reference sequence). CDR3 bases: TGTGCCAGCAGCCCGCAGGGGAGCGGGGAGCTGTTTTTT. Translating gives CASSPQGSGELFF.

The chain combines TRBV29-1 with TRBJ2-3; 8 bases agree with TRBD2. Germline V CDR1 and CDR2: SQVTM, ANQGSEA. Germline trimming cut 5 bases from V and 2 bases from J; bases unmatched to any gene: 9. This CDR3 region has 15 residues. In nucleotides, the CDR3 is TGCAGCGTTAGCCAAGGCGGGGGGACCACAGATACGCAGTATTTT. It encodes CSVSQGGGTTDTQYF.

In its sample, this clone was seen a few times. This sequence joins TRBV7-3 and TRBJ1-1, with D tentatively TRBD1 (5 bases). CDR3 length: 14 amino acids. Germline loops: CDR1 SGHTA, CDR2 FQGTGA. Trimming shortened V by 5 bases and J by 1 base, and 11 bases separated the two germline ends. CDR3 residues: CASSATTGNTEAFF. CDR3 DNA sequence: TGTGCCAGCAGCGCCACCACAGGGAACACTGAAGCTTTCTTT.

CDR3 bases: TGTGCCAGCAGTTACTCTGCGGGTGGGGGCTACACCTTC. This codes for CASSYSAGGGYTF. V gene TRBV6-5 combines with J gene TRBJ1-2; D ambiguous. Trimming took off 0 bases at V and 8 bases at J, with 10 bases between the two ends. The V gene's germline CDR1 is MNHEY and CDR2 SVGAGI. CDR3 length equals 13 residues.

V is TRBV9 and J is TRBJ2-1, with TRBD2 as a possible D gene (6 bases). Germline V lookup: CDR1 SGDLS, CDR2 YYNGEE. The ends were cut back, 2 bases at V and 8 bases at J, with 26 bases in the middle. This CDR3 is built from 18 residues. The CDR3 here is CASSVSTRAGSGPDEQFF. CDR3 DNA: TGTGCCAGCAGCGTTTCGACTAGAGCTGGTAGCGGCCCCGATGAGCAGTTCTTC.

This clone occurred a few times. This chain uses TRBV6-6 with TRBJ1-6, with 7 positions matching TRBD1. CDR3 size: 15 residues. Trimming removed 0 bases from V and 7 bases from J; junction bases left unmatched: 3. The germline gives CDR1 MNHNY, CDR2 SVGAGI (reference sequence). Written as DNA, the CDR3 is TGTGCCAGCAGTTACTCCGGGACAGCCAATTCACCCCTCCACTTT. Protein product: CASSYSGTANSPLHF.

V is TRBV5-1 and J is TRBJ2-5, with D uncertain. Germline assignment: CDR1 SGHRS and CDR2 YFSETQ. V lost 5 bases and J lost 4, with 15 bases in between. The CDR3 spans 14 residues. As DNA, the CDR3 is TGCGCCAGCAGGGAAAGGGAATACCGAGAGACCCAGTACTTC. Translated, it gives CASREREYRETQYF.

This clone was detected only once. The CDR3 coding sequence is TGCGCCAGCAGCTTATCGGGGGCCAGCACAGATACGCAGTATTTT. As protein: CASSLSGASTDTQYF. The rearrangement uses TRBV5-1 and TRBJ2-3; possibly TRBD1 or TRBD2 for D (6 bases each). CDR3 size: 15 residues. The V gene lost 2 bases and the J gene lost 0 bases, with 10 bases spanning the gap. Looked up from germline, CDR1 is SGHRS and CDR2 is YFSETQ.

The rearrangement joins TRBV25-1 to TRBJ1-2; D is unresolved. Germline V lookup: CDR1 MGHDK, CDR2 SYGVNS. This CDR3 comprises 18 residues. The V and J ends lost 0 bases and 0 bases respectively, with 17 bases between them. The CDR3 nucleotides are TGTGCCAGCAGTGAATATCACGAATCGGACGGAGCTAACTATGGCTACACCTTC. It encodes CASSEYHESDGANYGYTF.

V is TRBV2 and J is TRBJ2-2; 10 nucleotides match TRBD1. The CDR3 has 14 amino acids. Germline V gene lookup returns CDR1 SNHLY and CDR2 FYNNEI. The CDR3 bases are TGTGCTGCGGCGGGACAGGGGTTTCCCGGGGAGCTGTTTTTT. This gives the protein CAAAGQGFPGELFF.

The CDR3 DNA sequence: TGTGCCAGCTCAGCACAGGGGGCAGGGTCCTACAATGAGCAGTTCTTC. Encoded protein: CASSAQGAGSYNEQFF. The chain recombines TRBV18 with TRBJ2-1, with 9 bases lining up with TRBD1. CDR1 and CDR2 (germline): KGHSH, LQKENI. The junction had 6 bases not matched to a gene; V was cut back by 5 bases and J by 1 base. There are 16 residues in the CDR3.

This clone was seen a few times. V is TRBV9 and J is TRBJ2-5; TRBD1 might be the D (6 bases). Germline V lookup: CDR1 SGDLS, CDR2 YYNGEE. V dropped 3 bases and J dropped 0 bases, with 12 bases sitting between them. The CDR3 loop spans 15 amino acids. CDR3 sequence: CASSAATGYQETQYF. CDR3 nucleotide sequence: TGTGCCAGCAGCGCCGCCACAGGGTACCAAGAGACCCAGTACTTC.

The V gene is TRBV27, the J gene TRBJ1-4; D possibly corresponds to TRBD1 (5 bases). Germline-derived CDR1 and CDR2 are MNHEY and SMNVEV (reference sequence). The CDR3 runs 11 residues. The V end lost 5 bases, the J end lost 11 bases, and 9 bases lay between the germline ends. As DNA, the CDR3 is TGTGCCAGCAGTCGGGGGAAGAAACTGTTTTTT. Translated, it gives CASSRGKKLFF. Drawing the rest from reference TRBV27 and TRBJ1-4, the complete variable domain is EAQVTQNPRYLITVTGKKLTVTCSQNMNHEYMSWYRQDPGLGLRQIYYSMNVEVTDKGDVPEGYKVSRKEKRNFPLILESPSPNQTSLYFCASSRGKKLFFGSGTQLSVL.

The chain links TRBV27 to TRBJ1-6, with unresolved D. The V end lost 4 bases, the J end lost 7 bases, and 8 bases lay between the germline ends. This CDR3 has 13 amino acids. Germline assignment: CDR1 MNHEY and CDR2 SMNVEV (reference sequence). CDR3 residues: CASSSAGNSPLHF. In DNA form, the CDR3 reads TGTGCCAGCAGTTCCGCGGGGAATTCACCCCTCCACTTT.

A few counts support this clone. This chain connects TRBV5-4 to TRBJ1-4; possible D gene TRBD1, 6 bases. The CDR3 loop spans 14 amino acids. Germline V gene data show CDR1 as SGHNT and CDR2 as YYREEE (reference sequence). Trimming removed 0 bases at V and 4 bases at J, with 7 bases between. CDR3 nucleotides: TGTGCCAGCAGCTTGGAGGGGGTTAATGAAAAACTGTTTTTT. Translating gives CASSLEGVNEKLFF.

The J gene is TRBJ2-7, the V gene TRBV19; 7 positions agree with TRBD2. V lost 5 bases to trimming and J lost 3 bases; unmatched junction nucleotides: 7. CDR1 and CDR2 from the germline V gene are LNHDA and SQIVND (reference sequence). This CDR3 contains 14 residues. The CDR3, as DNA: TGTGCCAGTAGTCTGGCGGGGGATGTCTACGAGCAGTACTTC. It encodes CASSLAGDVYEQYF.

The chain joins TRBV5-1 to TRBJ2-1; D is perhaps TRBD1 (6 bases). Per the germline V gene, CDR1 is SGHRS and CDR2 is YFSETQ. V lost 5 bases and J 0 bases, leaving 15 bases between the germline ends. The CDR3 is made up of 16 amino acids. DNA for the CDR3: TGCGCCAGCAGATCTCAGGGGATAGGCTCCTACAATGAGCAGTTCTTC. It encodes CASRSQGIGSYNEQFF.

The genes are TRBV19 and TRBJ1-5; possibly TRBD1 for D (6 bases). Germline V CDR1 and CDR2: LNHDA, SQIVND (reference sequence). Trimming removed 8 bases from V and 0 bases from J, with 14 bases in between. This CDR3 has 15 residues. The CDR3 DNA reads TGTGCCAGTCGCAGGGGACCTCATAGCAATCAGCCCCAGCATTTT. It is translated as CASRRGPHSNQPQHF. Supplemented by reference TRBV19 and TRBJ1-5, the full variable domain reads DGGITQSPKYLFRKEGQNVTLSCEQNLNHDAMYWYRQDPGQGLRLIYYSQIVNDFQKGDIAEGYSVSREKKESFPLTVTSAQKNPTAFYLCASRRGPHSNQPQHFGDGTRLSIL.

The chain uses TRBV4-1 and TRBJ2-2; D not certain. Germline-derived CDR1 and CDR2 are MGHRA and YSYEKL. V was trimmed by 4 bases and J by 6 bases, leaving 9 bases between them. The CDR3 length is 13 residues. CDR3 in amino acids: CASSPRWPGELFF. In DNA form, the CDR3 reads TGCGCCAGCAGCCCAAGATGGCCCGGGGAGCTGTTTTTT.

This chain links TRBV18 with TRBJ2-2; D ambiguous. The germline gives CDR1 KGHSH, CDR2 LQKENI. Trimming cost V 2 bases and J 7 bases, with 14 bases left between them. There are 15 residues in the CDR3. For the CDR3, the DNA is TGTGCCAGCTCACCAGTCGAGAGCTGGGGCGGGGAGCTGTTTTTT. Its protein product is CASSPVESWGGELFF.